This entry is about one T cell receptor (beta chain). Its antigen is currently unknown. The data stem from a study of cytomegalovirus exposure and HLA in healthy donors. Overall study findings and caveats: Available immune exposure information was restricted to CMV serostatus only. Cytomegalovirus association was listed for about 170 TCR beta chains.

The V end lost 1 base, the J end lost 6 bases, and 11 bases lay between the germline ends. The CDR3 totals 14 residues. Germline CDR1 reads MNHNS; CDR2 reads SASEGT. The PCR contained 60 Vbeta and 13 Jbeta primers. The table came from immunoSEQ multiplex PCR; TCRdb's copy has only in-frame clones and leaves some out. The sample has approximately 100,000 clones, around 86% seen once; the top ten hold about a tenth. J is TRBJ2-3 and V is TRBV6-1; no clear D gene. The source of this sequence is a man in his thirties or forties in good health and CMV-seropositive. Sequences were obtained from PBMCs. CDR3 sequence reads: CASSEVAFPDTQYF. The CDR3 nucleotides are TGTGCCAGCAGTGAAGTGGCTTTCCCTGATACGCAGTATTTT.